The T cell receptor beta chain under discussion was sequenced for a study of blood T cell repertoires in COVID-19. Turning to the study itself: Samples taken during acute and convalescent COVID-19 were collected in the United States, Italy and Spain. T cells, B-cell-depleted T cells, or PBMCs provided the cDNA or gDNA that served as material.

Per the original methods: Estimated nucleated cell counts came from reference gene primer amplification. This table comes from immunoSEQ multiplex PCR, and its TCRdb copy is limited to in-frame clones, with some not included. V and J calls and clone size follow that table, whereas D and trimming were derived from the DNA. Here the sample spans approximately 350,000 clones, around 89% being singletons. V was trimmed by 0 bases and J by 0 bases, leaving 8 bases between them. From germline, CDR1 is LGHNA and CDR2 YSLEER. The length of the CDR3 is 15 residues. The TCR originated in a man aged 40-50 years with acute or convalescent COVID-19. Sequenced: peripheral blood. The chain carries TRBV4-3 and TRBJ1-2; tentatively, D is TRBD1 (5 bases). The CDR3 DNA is TGCGCCAGCAGCCAAGATTCGGGGGCTAACTATGGCTACACCTTC. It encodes CASSQDSGANYGYTF.